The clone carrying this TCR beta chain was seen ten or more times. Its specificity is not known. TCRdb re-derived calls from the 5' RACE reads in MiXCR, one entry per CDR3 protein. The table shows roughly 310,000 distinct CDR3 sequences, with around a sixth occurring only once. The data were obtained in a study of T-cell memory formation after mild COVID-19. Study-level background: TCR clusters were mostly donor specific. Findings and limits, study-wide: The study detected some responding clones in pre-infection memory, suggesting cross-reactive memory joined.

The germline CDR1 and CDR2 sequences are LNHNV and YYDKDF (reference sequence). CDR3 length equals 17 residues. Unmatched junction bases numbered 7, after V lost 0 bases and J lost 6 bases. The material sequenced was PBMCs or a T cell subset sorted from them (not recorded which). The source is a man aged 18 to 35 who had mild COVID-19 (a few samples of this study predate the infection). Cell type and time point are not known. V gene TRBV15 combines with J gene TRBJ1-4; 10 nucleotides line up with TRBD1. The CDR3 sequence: CATSRDLGQGFDEKLFF. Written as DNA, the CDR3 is TGTGCCACCAGCAGAGATTTGGGACAGGGGTTCGATGAAAAACTGTTTTTT.